The 3 T cell receptor beta chains below come from one sample, sequenced in a study of cytomegalovirus exposure and HLA in healthy donors. The PCR made use of 60 Vbeta and 13 Jbeta primers. Clones were sequenced by immunoSEQ multiplex PCR, and TCRdb holds only the in-frame ones, with some missing. This table holds around 160,000 clones, around 65% found once. Sample: PBMCs. These receptors all stem from a woman in her thirties or forties in good health and CMV-seropositive.

The chain combines TRBV4-1 with TRBJ2-5, with 7 bases matching TRBD1. The CDR3 covers 17 residues. The V and J ends lost 0 bases and 1 base, in that order; junction bases with no gene match: 8. Germline assignment: CDR1 MGHRA and CDR2 YSYEKL. CDR3: CASSQDHGRGSQETQYF. As DNA, the CDR3 is TGCGCCAGCAGCCAAGACCACGGCAGGGGGTCCCAAGAGACCCAGTACTTC.

The table lists this clone with a count of one. In DNA form, the CDR3 reads TGCGCCAGCAAAGGGGGAGTGGGGGGGAGCACAGATACGCAGTATTTT. This translates into CASKGGVGGSTDTQYF. This chain uses TRBV5-1 with TRBJ2-3; perhaps TRBD2 as D (7 bases). CDR3 length equals 16 residues. Germline CDR1 SGHRS, CDR2 YFSETQ. Trimming took off 6 bases at V and 0 bases at J, with 17 bases between the two ends.

This clone has just a few counts. This chain uses TRBV27 with TRBJ1-1; D unclear. This CDR3 is built from 12 residues. Germline assignment: CDR1 MNHEY and CDR2 SMNVEV (reference sequence). V lost 6 bases, J lost 8 bases, and 13 bases lay in between. The CDR3 loop reads CASSPDGGEAFF. The CDR3, as DNA: TGTGCCAGCAGCCCCGACGGAGGAGAAGCTTTCTTT.